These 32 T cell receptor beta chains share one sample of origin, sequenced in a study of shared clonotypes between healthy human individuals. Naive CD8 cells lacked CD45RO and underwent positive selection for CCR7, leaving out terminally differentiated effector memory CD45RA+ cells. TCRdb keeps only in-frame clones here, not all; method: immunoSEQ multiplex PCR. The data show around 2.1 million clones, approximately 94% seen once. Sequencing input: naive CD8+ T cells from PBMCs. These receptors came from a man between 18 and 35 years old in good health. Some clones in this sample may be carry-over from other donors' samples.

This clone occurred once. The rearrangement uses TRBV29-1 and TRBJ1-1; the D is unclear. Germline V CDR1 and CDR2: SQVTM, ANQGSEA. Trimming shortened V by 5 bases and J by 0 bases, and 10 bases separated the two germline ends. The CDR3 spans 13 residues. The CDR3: CSVLGKMNTEAFF. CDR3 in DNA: TGCAGCGTTCTAGGCAAGATGAACACTGAAGCTTTCTTT.

The CDR3 DNA sequence: TGTGCCAGCAGTGCCAGGGATAGCACAGATACGCAGTATTTT. This gives the protein CASSARDSTDTQYF. The chain couples TRBV25-1 to TRBJ2-3; a weak D match, TRBD1 (5 bases). Germline V lookup: CDR1 MGHDK, CDR2 SYGVNS. Trimming took 4 bases from V and 0 from J, leaving 8 bases between them. This CDR3 is built from 14 residues.

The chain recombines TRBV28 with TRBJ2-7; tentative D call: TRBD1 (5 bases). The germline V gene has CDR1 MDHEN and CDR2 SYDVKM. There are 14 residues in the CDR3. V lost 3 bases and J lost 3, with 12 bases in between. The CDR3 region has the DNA TGTGCCAGCAGTTTGAGGCAGGGTAACTACGAGCAGTACTTC. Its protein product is CASSLRQGNYEQYF.

The CDR3 DNA sequence: TGTGCCAGTACCCTTTCGGGGGGAGATACGCAGTATTTT. Its protein product is CASTLSGGDTQYF. The V and J genes are TRBV19 and TRBJ2-3; 7 bases align to TRBD2. After removal of 7 bases from V and 5 bases from J, the junction contained 6 bases not matched to a gene. The CDR3 spans 13 residues. Germline values: CDR1 LNHDA, CDR2 SQIVND (reference sequence).

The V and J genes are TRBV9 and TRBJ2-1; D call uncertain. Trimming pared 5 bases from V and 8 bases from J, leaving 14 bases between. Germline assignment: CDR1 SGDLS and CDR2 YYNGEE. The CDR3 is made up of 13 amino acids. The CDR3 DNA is TGTGCCAGCAGGCAACTACTCCGGGATGAGCAGTTCTTC. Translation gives CASRQLLRDEQFF. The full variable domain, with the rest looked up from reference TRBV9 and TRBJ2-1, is DSGVTQTPKHLITATGQRVTLRCSPRSGDLSVYWYQQSLDQGLQFLIQYYNGEERAKGNILERFSAQQFPDLHSELNLSSLELGDSALYFCASRQLLRDEQFFGPGTRLTVL.

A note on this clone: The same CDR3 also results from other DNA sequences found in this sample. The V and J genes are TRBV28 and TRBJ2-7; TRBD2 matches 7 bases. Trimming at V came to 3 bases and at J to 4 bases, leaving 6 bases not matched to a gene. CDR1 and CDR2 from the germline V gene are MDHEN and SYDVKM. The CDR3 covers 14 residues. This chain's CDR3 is CASSFRGRAYEQYF. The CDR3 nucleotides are TGTGCCAGCAGTTTCCGGGGGAGGGCTTACGAGCAGTACTTC.

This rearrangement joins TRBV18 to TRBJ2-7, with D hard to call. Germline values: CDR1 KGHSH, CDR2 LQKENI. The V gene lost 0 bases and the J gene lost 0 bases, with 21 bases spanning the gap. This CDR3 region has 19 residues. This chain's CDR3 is CASSPPVADYTQLSYEQYF. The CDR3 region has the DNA TGTGCCAGCTCACCACCGGTGGCAGATTATACCCAGCTCTCCTACGAGCAGTACTTC.

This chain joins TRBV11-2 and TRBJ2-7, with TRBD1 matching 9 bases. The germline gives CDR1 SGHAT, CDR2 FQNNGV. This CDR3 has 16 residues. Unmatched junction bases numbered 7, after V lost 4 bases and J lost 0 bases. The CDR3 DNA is TGTGCCAGCAGCTCTAGGACAGGGGCGAGCTCCTACGAGCAGTACTTC. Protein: CASSSRTGASSYEQYF.

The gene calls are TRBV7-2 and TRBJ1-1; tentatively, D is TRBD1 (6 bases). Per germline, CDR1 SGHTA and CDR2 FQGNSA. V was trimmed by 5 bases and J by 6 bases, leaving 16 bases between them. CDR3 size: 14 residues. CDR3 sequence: CASSPYTGFPEAFF. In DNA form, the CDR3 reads TGTGCCAGCAGCCCATACACAGGGTTCCCTGAAGCTTTCTTT.

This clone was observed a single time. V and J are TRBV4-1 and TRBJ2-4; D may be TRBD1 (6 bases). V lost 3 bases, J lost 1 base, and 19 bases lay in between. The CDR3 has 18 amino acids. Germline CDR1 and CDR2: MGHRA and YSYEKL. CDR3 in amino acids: CASSHPFILGAAKNIQYF. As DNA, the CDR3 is TGCGCCAGCAGCCATCCTTTCATTTTGGGGGCTGCCAAAAACATTCAGTACTTC.

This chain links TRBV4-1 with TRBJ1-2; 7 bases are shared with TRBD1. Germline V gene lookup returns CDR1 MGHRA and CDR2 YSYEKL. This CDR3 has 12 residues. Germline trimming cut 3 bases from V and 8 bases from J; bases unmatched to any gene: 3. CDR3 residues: CASSQDRLGYTF. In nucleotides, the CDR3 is TGCGCCAGCAGCCAGGACAGGTTGGGCTACACCTTC.

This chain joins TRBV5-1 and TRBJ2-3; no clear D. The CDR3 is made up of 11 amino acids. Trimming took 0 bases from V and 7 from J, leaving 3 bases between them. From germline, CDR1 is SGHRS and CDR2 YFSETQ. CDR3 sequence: CASSLGYTQYF. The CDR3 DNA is TGCGCCAGCAGCTTGGGGTATACGCAGTATTTT.

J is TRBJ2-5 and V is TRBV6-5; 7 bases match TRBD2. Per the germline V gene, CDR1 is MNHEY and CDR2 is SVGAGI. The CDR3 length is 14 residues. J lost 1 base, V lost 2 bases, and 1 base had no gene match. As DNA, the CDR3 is TGTGCCAGCAGTTACCCTAGCGGCCAAGAGACCCAGTACTTC. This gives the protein CASSYPSGQETQYF.

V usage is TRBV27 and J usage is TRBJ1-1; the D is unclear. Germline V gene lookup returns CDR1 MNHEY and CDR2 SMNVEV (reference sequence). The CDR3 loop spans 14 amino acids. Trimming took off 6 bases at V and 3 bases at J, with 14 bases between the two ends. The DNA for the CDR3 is TGTGCCAGCAGGCCTCTAGGCCTTTACACTGAAGCTTTCTTT. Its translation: CASRPLGLYTEAFF.

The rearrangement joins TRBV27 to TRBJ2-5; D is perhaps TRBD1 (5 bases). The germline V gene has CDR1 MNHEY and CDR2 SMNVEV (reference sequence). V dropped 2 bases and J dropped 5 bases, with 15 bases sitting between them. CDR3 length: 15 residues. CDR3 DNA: TGTGCCAGCAGTTTAAGGGCCAGGGAATTTGAGACCCAGTACTTC. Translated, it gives CASSLRAREFETQYF.

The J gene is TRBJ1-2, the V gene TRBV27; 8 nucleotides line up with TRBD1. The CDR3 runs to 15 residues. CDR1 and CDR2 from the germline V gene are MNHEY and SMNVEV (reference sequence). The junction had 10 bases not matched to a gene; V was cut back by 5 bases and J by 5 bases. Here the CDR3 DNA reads TGTGCCAGCAGTGGGTGGACAGGGTGGGAGTATGGCTACACCTTC. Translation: CASSGWTGWEYGYTF.

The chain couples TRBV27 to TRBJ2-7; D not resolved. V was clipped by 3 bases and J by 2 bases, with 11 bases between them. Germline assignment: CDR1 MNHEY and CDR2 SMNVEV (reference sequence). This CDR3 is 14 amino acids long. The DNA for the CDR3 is TGTGCCAGCAGTTTTGGCGTACCGACCTACGAGCAGTACTTC. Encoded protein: CASSFGVPTYEQYF.

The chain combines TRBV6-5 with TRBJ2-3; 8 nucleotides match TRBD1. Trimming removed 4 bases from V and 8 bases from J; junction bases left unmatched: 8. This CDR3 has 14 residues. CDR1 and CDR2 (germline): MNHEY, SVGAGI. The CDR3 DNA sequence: TGTGCCAGCAGTTCGGGACAGGCGTTTGGTACGCAGTATTTT. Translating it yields CASSSGQAFGTQYF.

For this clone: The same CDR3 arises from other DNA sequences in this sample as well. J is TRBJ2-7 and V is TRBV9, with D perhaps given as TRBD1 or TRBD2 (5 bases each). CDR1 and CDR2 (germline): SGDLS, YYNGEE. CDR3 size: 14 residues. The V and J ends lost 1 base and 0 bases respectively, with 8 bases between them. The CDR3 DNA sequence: TGTGCCAGCAGCGTATCGGGACGCTCCTACGAGCAGTACTTC. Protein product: CASSVSGRSYEQYF.

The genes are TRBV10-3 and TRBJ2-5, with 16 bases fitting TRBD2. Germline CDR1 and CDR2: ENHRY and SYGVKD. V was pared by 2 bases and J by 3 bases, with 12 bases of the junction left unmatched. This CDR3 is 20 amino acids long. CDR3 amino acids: CAISETGTSGRASVKETQYF. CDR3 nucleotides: TGTGCCATCAGTGAGACTGGGACTAGCGGGAGGGCCAGTGTGAAAGAGACCCAGTACTTC.

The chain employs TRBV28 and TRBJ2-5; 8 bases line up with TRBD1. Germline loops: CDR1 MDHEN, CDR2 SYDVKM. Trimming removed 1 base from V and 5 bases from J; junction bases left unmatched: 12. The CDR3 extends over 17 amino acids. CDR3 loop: CASSLSRAGGDGETQYF. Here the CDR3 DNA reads TGTGCCAGCAGTTTATCCCGGGCAGGGGGCGATGGGGAGACCCAGTACTTC.

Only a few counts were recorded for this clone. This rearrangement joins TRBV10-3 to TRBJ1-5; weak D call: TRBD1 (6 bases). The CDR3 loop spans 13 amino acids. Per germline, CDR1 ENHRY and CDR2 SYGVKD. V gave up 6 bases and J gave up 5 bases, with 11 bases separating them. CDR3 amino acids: CAIREDSHQPQHF. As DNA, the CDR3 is TGTGCCATCAGAGAGGACAGTCATCAGCCCCAGCATTTT.

The CDR3 loop is CASSFGTASTDTQYF. As DNA, the CDR3 is TGTGCCAGCAGCTTTGGGACGGCTAGCACAGATACGCAGTATTTT. V is TRBV11-2 and J is TRBJ2-3; D may correspond to TRBD1 or TRBD2 (5 bases each). CDR3 length equals 15 residues. V was clipped by 3 bases and J by 0 bases, with 10 bases between them. Looked up from germline, CDR1 is SGHAT and CDR2 is FQNNGV.

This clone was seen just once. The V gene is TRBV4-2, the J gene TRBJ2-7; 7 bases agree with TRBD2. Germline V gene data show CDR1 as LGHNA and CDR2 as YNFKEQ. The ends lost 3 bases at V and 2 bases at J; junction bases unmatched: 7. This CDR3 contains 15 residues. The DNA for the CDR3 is TGTGCCAGCAGCCACCGACTAGCTCCCACCTACGAGCAGTACTTC. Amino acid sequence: CASSHRLAPTYEQYF.

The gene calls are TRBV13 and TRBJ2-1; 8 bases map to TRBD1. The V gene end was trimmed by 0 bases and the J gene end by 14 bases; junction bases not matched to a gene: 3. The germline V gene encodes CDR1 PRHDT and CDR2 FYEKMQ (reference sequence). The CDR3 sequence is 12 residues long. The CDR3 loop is CASSLGDRDKFF. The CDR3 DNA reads TGTGCCAGCAGCTTAGGGGACAGGGATAAGTTCTTC.

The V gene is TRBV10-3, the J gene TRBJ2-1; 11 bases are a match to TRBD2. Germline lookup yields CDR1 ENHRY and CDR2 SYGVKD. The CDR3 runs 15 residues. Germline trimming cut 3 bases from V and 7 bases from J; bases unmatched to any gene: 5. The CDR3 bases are TGTGCCATCAGTGAAGGACTAGCGGGCAAAAATGAGCAGTTCTTC. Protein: CAISEGLAGKNEQFF.

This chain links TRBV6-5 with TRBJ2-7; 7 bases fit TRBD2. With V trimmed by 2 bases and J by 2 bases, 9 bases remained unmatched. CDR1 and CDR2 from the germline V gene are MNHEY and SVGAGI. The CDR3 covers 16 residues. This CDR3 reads CASSYRMGTTTYEQYF. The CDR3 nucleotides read TGTGCCAGCAGTTACCGAATGGGGACTACTACCTACGAGCAGTACTTC.

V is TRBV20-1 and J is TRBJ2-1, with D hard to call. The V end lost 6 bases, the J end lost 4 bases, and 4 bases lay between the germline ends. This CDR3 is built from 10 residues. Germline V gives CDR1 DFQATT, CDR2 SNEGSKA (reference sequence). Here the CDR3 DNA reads TGCAGTGCAACGTACAATGAGCAGTTCTTC. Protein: CSATYNEQFF.

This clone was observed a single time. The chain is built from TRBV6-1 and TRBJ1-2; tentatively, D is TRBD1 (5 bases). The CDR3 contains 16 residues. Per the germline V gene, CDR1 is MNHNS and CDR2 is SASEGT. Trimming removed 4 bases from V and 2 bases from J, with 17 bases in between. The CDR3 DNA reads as TGTGCCAGCAGTGGAGCAGGGTTACCAATCAACTATGGCTACACCTTC. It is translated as CASSGAGLPINYGYTF.

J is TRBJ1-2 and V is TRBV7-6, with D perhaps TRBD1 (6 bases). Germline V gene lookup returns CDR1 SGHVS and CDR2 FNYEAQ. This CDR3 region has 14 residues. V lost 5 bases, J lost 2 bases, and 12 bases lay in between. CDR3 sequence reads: CASSPRDTNYGYTF. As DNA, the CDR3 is TGTGCCAGCAGCCCCAGGGACACCAACTATGGCTACACCTTC.

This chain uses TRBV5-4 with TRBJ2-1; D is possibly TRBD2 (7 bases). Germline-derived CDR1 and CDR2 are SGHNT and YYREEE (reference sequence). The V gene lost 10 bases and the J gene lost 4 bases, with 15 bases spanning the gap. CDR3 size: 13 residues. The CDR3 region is CAEGEGLYNEQFF. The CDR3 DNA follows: TGTGCCGAGGGGGAGGGACTATACAATGAGCAGTTCTTC. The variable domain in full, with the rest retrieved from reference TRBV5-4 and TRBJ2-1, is ETGVTQSPTHLIKTRGQQVTLRCSSQSGHNTVSWYQQALGQGPQFIFQYYREEENGRGNFPPRFSGLQFPNYSSELNVNALELDDSALYLCAEGEGLYNEQFFGPGTRLTVL.

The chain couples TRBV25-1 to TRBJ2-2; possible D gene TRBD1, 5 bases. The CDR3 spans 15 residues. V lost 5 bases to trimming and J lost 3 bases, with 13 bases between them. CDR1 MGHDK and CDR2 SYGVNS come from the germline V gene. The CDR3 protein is CASSLSLRDTGELFF. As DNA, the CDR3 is TGTGCCAGCAGTTTATCCCTCAGGGACACCGGGGAGCTGTTTTTT. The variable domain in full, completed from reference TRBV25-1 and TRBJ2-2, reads EADIYQTPRYLVIGTGKKITLECSQTMGHDKMYWYQQDPGMELHLIHYSYGVNSTEKGDLSSESTVSRIRTEHFPLTLESARPSHTSQYLCASSLSLRDTGELFFGEGSRLTVL.